One TCR beta chain is described in this entry. Its antigen is undetermined. TCRdb passed the 5' RACE reads through MiXCR, listing each CDR3 protein once. The table lists about 440,000 distinct CDR3 sequences, 15% to 20% of them singletons. This sample is drawn from a study of CD8 T cells in ankylosing spondylitis. The study's findings and limits: Ankylosing spondylitis blood appeared to be characterized by a TCR beta motif of roughly eight highly homologous variants. Disease-linked clones bore a CD8+ phenotype, appearing relatively rarely in peripheral blood.

CDR3 length: 13 amino acids. Germline-derived CDR1 and CDR2 are SGHNT and YYREEE (reference sequence). The V segment lost 2 bases and the J segment 5 bases; nucleotides outside the gene matches: 2. This sequence originates from a male donor with ankylosing spondylitis. Sequencing was carried out using blood, either unsorted or a sorted T cell fraction (not recorded which). The chain employs TRBV5-4 and TRBJ2-7, with 9 bases identical to TRBD2. The DNA of the CDR3 is TGTGCCAGCAGCTTTGCGGGGGGGGACGAGCAGTACTTC. Translating gives CASSFAGGDEQYF.